The rows below give T cell receptor beta chains drawn from one sample of a study of CD8+CD57+ T cells in acquired aplastic anemia. In TCRdb, the reads were re-called with MiXCR into one record per CDR3 protein. This sample has under 250,000 distinct CDR3 sequences, with 60% to 80% found just once. Sequencing input: sorted CD4+, CD8+, or CD8+CD57+ T cells (not recorded which) from PBMCs. Receptors originate from a human donor with aplastic anemia. CDR3s include the opening cysteine and the closing phenylalanine or tryptophan. Each record gives: clone size, V gene, D gene, J gene, CDR3 protein. A D gene is named only where the DNA matches it firmly. Rows give clone size only sometimes, using once, few, many, or a class for an expanded clone.

>NA|TRBV24-1|TRBD1|TRBJ1-5
CATSDSDRGQPQHF
>NA|TRBV19|NA|TRBJ2-1
CASSSRGGLYNEQFF
>NA|TRBV2|NA|TRBJ1-2
CASSEALGDDYGYTF
>NA|TRBV10-2|NA|TRBJ2-1
CASSESVGGEQFF
>NA|TRBV7-2|NA|TRBJ2-5
CASARGTLQETQYF
>few|TRBV20-1|TRBD2|TRBJ2-5
CSADRSLAGVQETQYF
>NA|TRBV5-6|TRBD1|TRBJ1-2
CASSARDRGLYGYTF
>many|TRBV24-1|NA|TRBJ2-3
CATSEGIADTQYF
>NA|TRBV20-1|NA|TRBJ2-5
CSARGTPSETSRPQETQYF
>NA|TRBV24-1|NA|TRBJ2-2
CATSDFSDTGELFF
>NA|TRBV19|NA|TRBJ1-2
CASSPLLAGGQNYGYTF
>once|TRBV7-8|NA|TRBJ1-6
CASSMADSRGSPLHF
>NA|TRBV24-1|TRBD2|TRBJ2-3
CATSDLLAGGTDTQYF
>NA|TRBV7-2|TRBD1|TRBJ2-7
CASSYTPPDRVGSEQYF
>few|TRBV2|NA|TRBJ2-2
CASSEQGLTTGELFF
>NA|TRBV2|TRBD2|TRBJ2-7
CASTEGTSGVMQYF
>NA|TRBV7-9|NA|TRBJ1-2
CASSPDRTNYGYTF
>NA|TRBV2|NA|TRBJ1-2
CASKREQGSGYTF
>NA|TRBV6-5|TRBD1|TRBJ1-3
CASSYSGQGSGNTIYF
>NA|TRBV2|TRBD1|TRBJ1-6
CASSFAGTEDNSPLHF
>NA|TRBV9|NA|TRBJ1-2
CASSVEGDPRGYTF
>once|TRBV14|NA|TRBJ1-6
CASSQDREQYNSPLHF
>NA|TRBV20-1|NA|TRBJ1-5
CSARDVSNQPQHF
>NA|TRBV25-1|NA|TRBJ2-1
CASRSSVTNEQFF
>once|TRBV20-1|NA|TRBJ2-6
CSARAGHGANVLTF
>few|TRBV7-8|NA|TRBJ2-5
CASSLAKLLETQYF
>NA|TRBV11-3|NA|TRBJ2-2
CASSEGQNTGELFF
>few|TRBV15|TRBD1|TRBJ2-7
CATSSYRGLYEQYF
>once|TRBV20-1|TRBD1|TRBJ1-1
CSANGQGSPEAFF
>NA|TRBV29-1|TRBD1|TRBJ1-2
CSVSPMGQGAYGYTF
>many|TRBV6-1|NA|TRBJ2-1
CASTQDYYNEQFF
>few|TRBV24-1|NA|TRBJ1-2
CATSDRAELTGYTF
>NA|TRBV19|TRBD1|TRBJ2-5
CASSINRGETQYF
>many|TRBV2|TRBD2|TRBJ2-4
CASSELAGGLKNIQYF
>NA|TRBV7-6|TRBD1|TRBJ1-2
CASSFGTGHTNYGYTF
>many|TRBV7-8|TRBD2|TRBJ2-1
CASSSVTSGTSGGANEQFF
>NA|TRBV19|NA|TRBJ2-5
CASSMQANRETQYF
>NA|TRBV15|TRBD1|TRBJ2-2
CATSRGAGGTGELFF
>NA|TRBV7-2|NA|TRBJ2-3
CASSFVTDTQYF
>NA|TRBV7-9|NA|TRBJ2-3
CASSFVLLGTDTQYF
>NA|TRBV5-5|NA|TRBJ1-1
CASSALGMANTEAFF
>NA|TRBV7-2|NA|TRBJ1-1
CASSLGTGTEAFF
>NA|TRBV20-1|NA|TRBJ1-1
CSARDPSEAFF
>NA|TRBV6-5|NA|TRBJ2-7
CASSTRAGPYEQYF
>many|TRBV5-1|NA|TRBJ1-1
CASSLTTGTQNTEAFF
>few|TRBV7-8|TRBD1|TRBJ1-1
CASSLEGQGAAFF
>few|TRBV7-6|TRBD2|TRBJ2-7
CASSRREGNEQYF
>NA|TRBV14|NA|TRBJ2-7
CASSSQAYEQYF